This T cell receptor (beta chain) comes out of a study of shared clonotypes between healthy human individuals. The study, taken as a whole, reports: Researchers found naive subsets generally carried larger estimated richness than memory subsets.

A word on this clone: Antigen: not known.

The CDR3 has 14 amino acids. The V gene lost 1 base and the J gene lost 4 bases, with 9 bases spanning the gap. Germline V CDR1 and CDR2: MGHRA, YSYEKL. A deep-level run was used for the assay. Libraries were prepared by immunoSEQ multiplex PCR; TCRdb keeps only in-frame clonotypes and omits some of them. The data contain more than 2 million clones, roughly 94% of them singletons. The genes are TRBV4-1 and TRBJ2-3; D may correspond to TRBD1 or TRBD2 (5 bases each). The sample consisted of naive CD4+ T cells sorted from blood. Subset described: CD45RA+ positively selected. This receptor was identified in a man younger than 35 in good health. CDR3 sequence reads: CASSQAGGPDTQYF. In DNA, the CDR3 is TGCGCCAGCAGCCAAGCTGGGGGTCCAGATACGCAGTATTTT.